This TCR beta chain came from a study of blood T cell repertoires in COVID-19. Study-wide background: The origin of the acute and convalescent COVID-19 samples was the United States, Italy and Spain. PBMCs, B-cell-depleted T cells, or T cells were the source of the cDNA or gDNA that made up the material.

Assay used: immunoSEQ multiplex PCR; TCRdb lists only in-frame clones, some missing. The data contain roughly 520,000 clones, approximately 87% of them singletons. Trimming pared 3 bases from V and 7 bases from J, leaving 19 bases between. There are 16 residues in the CDR3. In germline, CDR1 is KGHSH, CDR2 LQKENI. Cohorts were assigned according to the clinical history that participants reported. Cohort 3 recovered donors had two negative PCRs, clearance, or symptom resolution. This clonotype was sampled from a woman aged 40 to 55 who had recovered from COVID-19. The sequenced material came from PBMCs or T cells enriched from blood (not recorded which). V usage is TRBV18 and J usage is TRBJ1-3; D possibly corresponds to TRBD1 (6 bases). The CDR3 sequence is CASSPQSGQTRNTIYF. CDR3 bases: TGTGCCAGCTCACCCCAATCCGGACAGACACGGAACACCATATATTTT. The whole variable domain, filled in from reference TRBV18 and TRBJ1-3, reads NAGVMQNPRHLVRRRGQEARLRCSPMKGHSHVYWYRQLPEEGLKFMVYLQKENIIDESGMPKERFSAEFPKEGPSILRIQQVVRGDSAAYFCASSPQSGQTRNTIYFGEGSWLTVV.